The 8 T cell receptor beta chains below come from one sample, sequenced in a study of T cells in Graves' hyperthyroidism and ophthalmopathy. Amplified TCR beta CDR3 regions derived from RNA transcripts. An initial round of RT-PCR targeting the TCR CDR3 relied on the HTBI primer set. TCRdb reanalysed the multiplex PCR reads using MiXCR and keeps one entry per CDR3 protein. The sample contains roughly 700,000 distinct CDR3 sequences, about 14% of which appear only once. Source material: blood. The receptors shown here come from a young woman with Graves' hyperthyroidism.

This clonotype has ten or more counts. CDR3 loop: CASSLLLGGRMGPSETQYF. CDR3 bases: TGTGCCAGCAGCCTCCTCCTTGGGGGGCGCATGGGGCCGTCGGAGACCCAGTACTTC. The rearrangement joins TRBV27 to TRBJ2-5; D assignment may be TRBD1 or TRBD2 (6 bases each). In germline, CDR1 is MNHEY, CDR2 SMNVEV (reference sequence). The CDR3 is made up of 19 amino acids. Trimming left V 6 bases short and J 5 bases short, with 31 bases between.

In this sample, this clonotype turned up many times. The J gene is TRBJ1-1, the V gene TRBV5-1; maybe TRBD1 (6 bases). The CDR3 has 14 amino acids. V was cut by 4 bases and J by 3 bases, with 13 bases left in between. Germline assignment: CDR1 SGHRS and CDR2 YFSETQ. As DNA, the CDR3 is TGCGCCAGCAGCGTCGGGGGGGGCTACACTGAAGCTTTCTTT. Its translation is CASSVGGGYTEAFF.

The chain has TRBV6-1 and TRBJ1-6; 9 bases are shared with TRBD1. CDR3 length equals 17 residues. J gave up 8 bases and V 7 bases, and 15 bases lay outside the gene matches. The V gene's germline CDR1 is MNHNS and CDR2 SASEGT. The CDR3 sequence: CASTLPTGGEGHSPLHF. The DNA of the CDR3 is TGTGCCAGCACCCTACCCACAGGGGGCGAGGGGCATTCACCCCTCCACTTT.

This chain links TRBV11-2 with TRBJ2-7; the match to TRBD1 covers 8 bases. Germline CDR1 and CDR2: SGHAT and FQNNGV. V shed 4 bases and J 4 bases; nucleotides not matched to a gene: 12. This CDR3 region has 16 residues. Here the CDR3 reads CASSSGLGQAGYEQYF. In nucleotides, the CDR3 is TGTGCCAGCAGCTCCGGCCTGGGACAGGCAGGGTACGAGCAGTACTTC.

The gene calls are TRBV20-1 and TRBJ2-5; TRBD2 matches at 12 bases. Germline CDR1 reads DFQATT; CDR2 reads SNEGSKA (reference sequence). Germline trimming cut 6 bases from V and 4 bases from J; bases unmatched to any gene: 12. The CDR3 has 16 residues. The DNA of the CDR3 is TGCAGTGCGATGACTAGCGGGAGAGGACCCGCAGAGACCCAGTACTTC. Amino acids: CSAMTSGRGPAETQYF.

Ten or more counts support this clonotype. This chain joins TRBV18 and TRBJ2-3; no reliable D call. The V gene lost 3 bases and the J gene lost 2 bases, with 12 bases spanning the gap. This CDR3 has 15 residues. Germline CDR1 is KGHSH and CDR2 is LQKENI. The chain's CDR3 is CASSPFLENTDTQYF. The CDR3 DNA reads TGTGCCAGCTCACCGTTCCTCGAAAACACAGATACGCAGTATTTT.

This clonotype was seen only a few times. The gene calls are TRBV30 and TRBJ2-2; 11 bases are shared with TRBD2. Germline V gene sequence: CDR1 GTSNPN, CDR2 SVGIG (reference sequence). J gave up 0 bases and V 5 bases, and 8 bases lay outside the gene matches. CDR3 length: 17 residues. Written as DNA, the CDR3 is TGTGCCTGGGGGGGGACTAGCGGAGATTCGAACACCGGGGAGCTGTTTTTT. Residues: CAWGGTSGDSNTGELFF.

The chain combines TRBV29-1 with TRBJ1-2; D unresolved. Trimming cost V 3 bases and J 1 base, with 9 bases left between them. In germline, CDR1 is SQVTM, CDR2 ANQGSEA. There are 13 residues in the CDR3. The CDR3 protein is CSVDVGSNYGYTF. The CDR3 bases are TGCAGCGTTGACGTCGGAAGTAACTATGGCTACACCTTC.